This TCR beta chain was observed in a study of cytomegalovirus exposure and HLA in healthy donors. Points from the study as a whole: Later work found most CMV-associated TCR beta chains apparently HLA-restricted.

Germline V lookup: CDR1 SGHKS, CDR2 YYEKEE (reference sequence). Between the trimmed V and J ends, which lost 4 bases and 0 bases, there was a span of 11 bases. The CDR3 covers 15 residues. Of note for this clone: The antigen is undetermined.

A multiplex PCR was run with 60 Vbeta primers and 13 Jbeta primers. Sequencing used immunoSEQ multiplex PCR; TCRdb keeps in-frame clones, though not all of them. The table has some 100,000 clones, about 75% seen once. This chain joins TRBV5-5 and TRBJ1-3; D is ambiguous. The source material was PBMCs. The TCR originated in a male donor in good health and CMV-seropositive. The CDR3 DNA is TGTGCCAGCAGCCCCACGAGAGACTCTGGAAACACCATATATTTT. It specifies CASSPTRDSGNTIYF.